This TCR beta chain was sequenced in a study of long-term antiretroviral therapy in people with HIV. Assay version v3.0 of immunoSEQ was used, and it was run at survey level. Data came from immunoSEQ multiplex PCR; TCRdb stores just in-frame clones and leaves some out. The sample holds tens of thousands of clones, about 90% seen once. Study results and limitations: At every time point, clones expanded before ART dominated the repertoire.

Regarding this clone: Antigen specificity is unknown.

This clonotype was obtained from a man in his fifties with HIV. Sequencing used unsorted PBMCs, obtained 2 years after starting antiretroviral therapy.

The CDR3 spells CASRRTAMKTQYF. Written as DNA, the CDR3 is TGTGCCAGCAGGCGAACGGCTATGAAGACCCAGTACTTC. The genes are TRBV27 and TRBJ2-5; no firm D call. The V end was cut by 6 bases, the J end by 6 bases, with 14 bases between. In germline, CDR1 is MNHEY, CDR2 SMNVEV (reference sequence). The CDR3 sequence is 13 residues long.